These T cell receptor beta chains were read from a single sample in a study of cytomegalovirus exposure and HLA in healthy donors. Clones were sequenced by immunoSEQ multiplex PCR, and TCRdb holds only the in-frame ones, with some missing. The data hold about 130,000 clones, with around 80% observed a single time. The sequenced sample consisted of PBMCs. These receptor sequences come from a man between 18 and 35 years old in good health and CMV-seronegative. Each CDR3 is given with its conserved first and last residue. D genes are given only for firm matches. A row's size may be missing; if present it is once, few, many or a size class.

V: TRBV4-3; size: NA; length: 12; J: TRBJ1-2; D: TRBD1; DNA: TGCGCCAGCAGCCAAGCTAACAGGGGGAGCACCTTC; CDR3: CASSQANRGSTF
V: TRBV7-3; size: NA; length: 13; J: TRBJ2-7; D: NA; DNA: TGTGCCAGCAGCTTAGGAGACGACTACGAGCAGTACTTC; CDR3: CASSLGDDYEQYF
V: TRBV9; size: once; length: 15; J: TRBJ2-3; D: TRBD2; DNA: TGTGCCAGCAGCGTATGGGGAGGGAACGGAGATACGCAGTATTTT; CDR3: CASSVWGGNGDTQYF
V: TRBV6-1; size: NA; length: 16; J: TRBJ2-1; D: NA; DNA: TGTGCCAGCAGTGCATACAGGGACCCCCCCTACAATGAGCAGTTCTTC; CDR3: CASSAYRDPPYNEQFF
V: TRBV7-3; size: NA; length: 13; J: TRBJ1-2; D: NA; DNA: TGTGCCAGCAGTGAAGGCGGGGCAAATGGCTACACCTTC; CDR3: CASSEGGANGYTF
V: TRBV6-6; size: NA; length: 15; J: TRBJ2-5; D: NA; DNA: TGTGCCAGCAGTTACTCCCCGGGGGGCGAGGAGACCCAGTACTTC; CDR3: CASSYSPGGEETQYF
V: TRBV9; size: NA; length: 15; J: TRBJ2-5; D: NA; DNA: TGTGCCAGCAGCCCCAGCTTAGCGGCGTTGGGGTCCCAGTACTTC; CDR3: CASSPSLAALGSQYF
V: TRBV7-2; size: few; length: 15; J: TRBJ2-5; D: TRBD2; DNA: TGTGCCAGCAGCTTAGGTTCCGGGAGGGGGGAGACCCAGTACTTC; CDR3: CASSLGSGRGETQYF
V: TRBV14; size: NA; length: 14; J: TRBJ1-2; D: TRBD1; DNA: TGTGCCAGCAGCCGGACAGGGGTGACCTATGGCTACACCTTC; CDR3: CASSRTGVTYGYTF
V: TRBV2; size: NA; length: 15; J: TRBJ1-5; D: NA; DNA: TGTGCCAGCAGTGTCGGGGTCGGGAGGAATCAGCCCCAGCATTTT; CDR3: CASSVGVGRNQPQHF
V: TRBV28; size: NA; length: 15; J: TRBJ2-1; D: TRBD2; DNA: TGTGCCAGCAGTTTATCGTCTAGCGGTAACAATGAGCAGTTCTTC; CDR3: CASSLSSSGNNEQFF
V: TRBV2; size: NA; length: 14; J: TRBJ1-6; D: NA; DNA: TGTGCCAGCAAGGTGGGTAGGGGTAATTCACCCCTCCACTTT; CDR3: CASKVGRGNSPLHF
V: TRBV27; size: NA; length: 17; J: TRBJ2-7; D: NA; DNA: TGTGCCAGCAGTCGCTCCGGGACACCAATGGGGATACGCGAGCAGTACTTC; CDR3: CASSRSGTPMGIREQYF
V: TRBV15; size: NA; length: 18; J: TRBJ2-2; D: TRBD1; DNA: TGTGCCACCAGCAGAGATCTGGTATCGACAGGGGGCACCGGGGAGCTGTTTTTT; CDR3: CATSRDLVSTGGTGELFF
V: TRBV10-2; size: NA; length: 15; J: TRBJ1-4; D: TRBD1; DNA: TGCGCCAGCAGTGCGGTGACAGGGCTTAATGAAAAACTGTTTTTT; CDR3: CASSAVTGLNEKLFF
V: TRBV2; size: few; length: 13; J: TRBJ1-1; D: NA; DNA: TGTGCCAGCAGTGAAGCGGGGGGGTCTGAAGCTTTCTTT; CDR3: CASSEAGGSEAFF
V: TRBV7-8; size: NA; length: 15; J: TRBJ2-7; D: TRBD1; DNA: TGTGCCAGCAGCTCGTGGACAGGGGCTACTAACGAGCAGTACTTC; CDR3: CASSSWTGATNEQYF
V: TRBV7-3; size: NA; length: 14; J: TRBJ1-2; D: TRBD1; DNA: TGTGCCAGCAGCTTAACCCAGGGGGTAGATGGCTACACCTTC; CDR3: CASSLTQGVDGYTF
V: TRBV2; size: NA; length: 13; J: TRBJ1-1; D: TRBD1; DNA: TGTGCCAGCAGAGTACAGGGGTTCGGTGAAGCTTTCTTT; CDR3: CASRVQGFGEAFF
V: TRBV5-8; size: NA; length: 14; J: TRBJ2-7; D: NA; DNA: TGTGCCAGCAGCTTGGTCACATCTGTCTACGAGCAGTACTTC; CDR3: CASSLVTSVYEQYF
V: TRBV11-2; size: NA; length: 17; J: TRBJ2-1; D: TRBD2; DNA: TGTGCCAGCAGCCACCGCCCTGCTAGCGGGAGAAGTAATGAGCAGTTCTTC; CDR3: CASSHRPASGRSNEQFF
V: TRBV30; size: NA; length: 12; J: TRBJ2-5; D: TRBD2; DNA: TGTGCCTGGTCTAGCGGGGTAGGGACCCAGTACTTC; CDR3: CAWSSGVGTQYF
V: TRBV7-2; size: NA; length: 14; J: TRBJ2-3; D: NA; DNA: TGTGCCAGCAGCTTATCCCCAGGAGGAGATACGCAGTATTTT; CDR3: CASSLSPGGDTQYF
V: TRBV6-5; size: NA; length: 15; J: TRBJ1-6; D: NA; DNA: TGTGCCAGCAGTTACTCTGGGGGGGGAGGATCACCCCTCCACTTT; CDR3: CASSYSGGGGSPLHF
V: TRBV10-3; size: NA; length: 14; J: TRBJ1-2; D: TRBD1; DNA: TGTGCCATCAGTTCCGGACAGGCGAACTATGGCTACACCTTC; CDR3: CAISSGQANYGYTF
V: TRBV7-9; size: NA; length: 16; J: TRBJ2-1; D: TRBD2; DNA: TGTGCCAGCAGCTACACGTGGCTAGCGGGAGGAGATGAGCAGTTCTTC; CDR3: CASSYTWLAGGDEQFF
V: TRBV7-2; size: NA; length: 19; J: TRBJ2-2; D: TRBD1; DNA: TGTGCCAGCAGCCCAACATTTATCGGACAGGGGGCAGGCGCCGGGGAGCTGTTTTTT; CDR3: CASSPTFIGQGAGAGELFF
V: TRBV19; size: NA; length: 14; J: TRBJ1-6; D: TRBD1; DNA: TGTGCCAGTACCGCGGGACAGGGGAATTCACCCCTCCACTTT; CDR3: CASTAGQGNSPLHF
V: TRBV19; size: once; length: 15; J: TRBJ1-5; D: TRBD1; DNA: TGTGCCAGTAGCCGGGACAGGGGGAAATATCAGCCCCAGCATTTT; CDR3: CASSRDRGKYQPQHF
V: TRBV5-5; size: NA; length: 15; J: TRBJ2-5; D: TRBD1; DNA: TGTGCCAGCAGCTTGTCGGGACAGGGGGATGAGACCCAGTACTTC; CDR3: CASSLSGQGDETQYF
V: TRBV14; size: NA; length: 12; J: TRBJ2-7; D: TRBD2; DNA: TGTGCCAGCAGCCAGGGACTAGCTGAGCAGTACTTC; CDR3: CASSQGLAEQYF
V: TRBV5-1; size: once; length: 14; J: TRBJ2-2; D: NA; DNA: TGCGCCGGCAGCTTTCCAGGGGACACCGGGGAGCTGTTTTTT; CDR3: CAGSFPGDTGELFF
V: TRBV2; size: few; length: 15; J: TRBJ2-2; D: NA; DNA: TGTGCCAGCAGTAAAAGCGGAAGGAACACCGGGGAGCTGTTTTTT; CDR3: CASSKSGRNTGELFF
V: TRBV11-3; size: NA; length: 12; J: TRBJ2-1; D: NA; DNA: TGTGCCAGCAGCTCCTGGACTAATGAGCAGTTCTTC; CDR3: CASSSWTNEQFF
V: TRBV5-4; size: NA; length: 16; J: TRBJ2-7; D: NA; DNA: TGTGCCAGCAGCTTGGGGGCGGGCCTTACCCCCTACGAGCAGTACTTC; CDR3: CASSLGAGLTPYEQYF
V: TRBV27; size: NA; length: 15; J: TRBJ2-1; D: TRBD2; DNA: TGTGCCAGCAGTTTGACTAGCGGGAGAGCCCATGAGCAGTTCTTC; CDR3: CASSLTSGRAHEQFF
V: TRBV6-6; size: NA; length: 14; J: TRBJ2-1; D: TRBD2; DNA: TGTGCCAGCGGGAGGACTAGTAGCGAGAATGAGCAGTTCTTC; CDR3: CASGRTSSENEQFF
V: TRBV18; size: NA; length: 16; J: TRBJ2-7; D: TRBD2; DNA: TGTGCCAGCTCACCGGGGACTAGCGGAGCGATTTCCGAGCAGTACTTC; CDR3: CASSPGTSGAISEQYF
V: TRBV2; size: once; length: 15; J: TRBJ1-6; D: NA; DNA: TGTGCCAGCAGTGAAATTGGCCCTTATAATTCACCCCTCCACTTT; CDR3: CASSEIGPYNSPLHF
V: TRBV11-2; size: once; length: 13; J: TRBJ2-5; D: NA; DNA: TGTGCCAGCAGCCCTGACAGACAAGAGACCCAGTACTTC; CDR3: CASSPDRQETQYF
V: TRBV28; size: few; length: 14; J: TRBJ2-1; D: TRBD1; DNA: TGTGCCAGCAGCAGGGACAGCTCCTACAATGAGCAGTTCTTC; CDR3: CASSRDSSYNEQFF
V: TRBV6-1; size: NA; length: 14; J: TRBJ1-1; D: NA; DNA: TGTGCCAGCAGTGAAGCGGCAGGGATCACTGAAGCTTTCTTT; CDR3: CASSEAAGITEAFF
V: TRBV28; size: NA; length: 18; J: TRBJ2-5; D: TRBD2; DNA: TGTGCCAGCAGTCCAGGGACTAGCGGGAGGTTGAGTCAAGAGACCCAGTACTTC; CDR3: CASSPGTSGRLSQETQYF
V: TRBV5-1; size: NA; length: 16; J: TRBJ2-1; D: TRBD2; DNA: TGCGCCAGCAGCATGCAACTAGCGGGAGGGTACAATGAGCAGTTCTTC; CDR3: CASSMQLAGGYNEQFF
V: TRBV11-1; size: NA; length: 18; J: TRBJ2-7; D: TRBD2; DNA: TGTGCCAGCAGCTCAAAAACTCTTAGCGGGAGGGGGTCCTACGAGCAGTACTTC; CDR3: CASSSKTLSGRGSYEQYF
V: TRBV10-3; size: NA; length: 17; J: TRBJ2-3; D: TRBD2; DNA: TGTGCCATCAGGACCGCGACCGGGACTAGCGGGTCAGATACGCAGTATTTT; CDR3: CAIRTATGTSGSDTQYF
V: TRBV7-9; size: NA; length: 12; J: TRBJ2-5; D: NA; DNA: TGTGCCACTAGAGGGCTTTCGGAGACCCAGTACTTC; CDR3: CATRGLSETQYF
V: TRBV5-1; size: NA; length: 15; J: TRBJ2-2; D: NA; DNA: TGCGCCAGCAGCTTGCCAGGGGGAGGCACCGGGGAGCTGTTTTTT; CDR3: CASSLPGGGTGELFF
V: TRBV7-9; size: once; length: 14; J: TRBJ1-6; D: TRBD1; DNA: TGTGCCAGCAGCCCCGGGACAGATAATTCACCCCTCCACTTT; CDR3: CASSPGTDNSPLHF
V: TRBV11-2; size: NA; length: 16; J: TRBJ2-1; D: NA; DNA: TGTGCCAGCAGCTTAAATCGGGGGGCCGGAGGGTATGAGCAGTTCTTC; CDR3: CASSLNRGAGGYEQFF
V: TRBV30; size: NA; length: 15; J: TRBJ2-7; D: NA; DNA: TGTGCCTGGAGTGCCGCCCGGACAGTAGCCTACGAGCAGTACTTC; CDR3: CAWSAARTVAYEQYF